This TCR beta chain emerged from a study of T-cell reconstitution after alpha-beta-depleted transplantation in children (dated by TCRdb to 2016 to 2018). At the level of the whole study: T-cell immune reconstitution after TCRalphabeta/CD19-depleted allogeneic hematopoietic cell transplantation in children was quantitatively tracked in the study by means of TCR repertoire profiling.

What the work shows at the level of the full study, not this receptor alone: The frequencies of hyperexpanded clones fell over the following months, and after one year, T-cell counts and TCRbeta diversity were mostly attributed to newly produced T cells. The high TCRbeta diversity at day 60 in some patients was ascribed to recipient T cells and intrathymic progenitors that had survived conditioning. The apparently early alphabetaT-cell count recovery about two months after transplant was reportedly dependent on only several hundred rapidly expanded clones derived from non-depleted graft cells.

From its cysteine to its phenylalanine, the CDR3 spans 16 amino acids. The sequence is cut down to CDR3 DNA, 48 bases in frame from base 1. Via the germline V gene, CDR1 is SGHVS and CDR2 FQNEAQ. Cut back by 5 bases and 0 bases, the V and J ends lie 14 bases apart. As to this clonotype: Its specific antigen is unknown. No per-base quality is available; no much larger clone lies one base away.

In light of the paper, this sample's treatment or condition label describes: allogeneic hematopoietic cell transplantation with graft depleted of TCRalphabeta T cells and CD19 B cells. Transplant recipients were children who received TCRalphabeta/CD19-depleted allogeneic hematopoietic cell grafts. Libraries were constructed by PCR. The sample was run on an Illumina HiSeq 2500. TCR library preparation used molecular barcoding, with unique molecular identifiers applied to normalize quantification of the TCRbeta repertoire. TCRdb took the public reads, trimmed them with fastp at Q25, ran MiXCR for clone calling and kept in-frame beta chains. Here each entry gathers all rows of one CDR3 protein and keeps the most common genes and DNA. Within this sample are under 850,000 distinct CDR3 sequences, with 13% of them counted one time only. Together, the top ten hold roughly 0.84% of the sample.

This TCR derives from a girl aged 2 to 9 with congenital amegakaryocytic thrombocytopenia, due to receive a stem cell transplant. Material: PBMCs, obtained before TCRalphabeta/CD19-depleted stem cell transplant. The V and J genes are TRBV7-8 and TRBJ2-1, with no confidently assigned D gene. The nucleotide sequence is TGTGCCAGCAGCCACATCTTTACGAGCTCCTACAATGAGCAGTTCTTC. This yields the protein CASSHIFTSSYNEQFF.